This is a list of T cell receptor beta chains from one sample in a study of blood T cells in healthy people across ages. TCRdb called the 5' RACE reads again in MiXCR, with one record for every CDR3 protein. The repertoire holds hundreds of thousands of distinct CDR3 sequences, with 62% as singletons. Sequencing was performed on blood. The receptor set was obtained from a man in his thirties or forties in good health. The CDR3 runs from the conserved cysteine through the conserved F or W. The order of the fields is V gene, clone size, CDR3 protein. Some rows have no size entry. The others give once, few or many, or a class for an expanded clone.

v_call: TRBV27; clone_size: few; cdr3_aa: CASRAGGPYNEQFF
v_call: TRBV7-3; clone_size: .; cdr3_aa: CASSPQPGTTGGPKFF
v_call: TRBV10-3; clone_size: .; cdr3_aa: CAISDEGAGTGELFF
v_call: TRBV20-1; clone_size: .; cdr3_aa: CSARGGGRGYGYTF
v_call: TRBV24-1; clone_size: .; cdr3_aa: CATSDPGQVLNEQFF
v_call: TRBV7-2; clone_size: .; cdr3_aa: CASSFRLAGKQETQYF
v_call: TRBV20-1; clone_size: few; cdr3_aa: CSAQARSGSPLHF
v_call: TRBV7-2; clone_size: .; cdr3_aa: CASSGSRQGIEQYF
v_call: TRBV2; clone_size: many; cdr3_aa: CASSGGQNYGYTF
v_call: TRBV10-3; clone_size: .; cdr3_aa: CAISESLAGGYEQYF
v_call: TRBV4-3; clone_size: few; cdr3_aa: CASSHGQGGYEQYF
v_call: TRBV27; clone_size: .; cdr3_aa: CASSSTTNPYEQYF
v_call: TRBV29-1; clone_size: many; cdr3_aa: CSVEDSTDTQYF
v_call: TRBV4-3; clone_size: .; cdr3_aa: CASSPQGISGNTIYF
v_call: TRBV20-1; clone_size: .; cdr3_aa: CSAESGGPSQETQYF
v_call: TRBV4-3; clone_size: .; cdr3_aa: CASSQDTSYEETQYF
v_call: TRBV20-1; clone_size: few; cdr3_aa: CSARVDGNQPQHF
v_call: TRBV7-9; clone_size: .; cdr3_aa: CASSLATGTSYNEQFF
v_call: TRBV15; clone_size: .; cdr3_aa: CATSREWSGNQPQHF
v_call: TRBV10-3; clone_size: few; cdr3_aa: CAISSPGGRPIINEQFF
v_call: TRBV6-6; clone_size: few; cdr3_aa: CASSGTVNEQFF
v_call: TRBV4-1; clone_size: .; cdr3_aa: CASSLDQPGTLSTDTQYF
v_call: TRBV5-1; clone_size: few; cdr3_aa: CASSLEPADTQYF
v_call: TRBV12-3/TRBV12-4; clone_size: once; cdr3_aa: CASSLGQGGQGTEAFF
v_call: TRBV28; clone_size: .; cdr3_aa: CASSSQGDLYEQYF
v_call: TRBV4-3; clone_size: few; cdr3_aa: CASSPGRGDTYEQYF
v_call: TRBV11-1; clone_size: .; cdr3_aa: CASSLRVGDAAYEQYF